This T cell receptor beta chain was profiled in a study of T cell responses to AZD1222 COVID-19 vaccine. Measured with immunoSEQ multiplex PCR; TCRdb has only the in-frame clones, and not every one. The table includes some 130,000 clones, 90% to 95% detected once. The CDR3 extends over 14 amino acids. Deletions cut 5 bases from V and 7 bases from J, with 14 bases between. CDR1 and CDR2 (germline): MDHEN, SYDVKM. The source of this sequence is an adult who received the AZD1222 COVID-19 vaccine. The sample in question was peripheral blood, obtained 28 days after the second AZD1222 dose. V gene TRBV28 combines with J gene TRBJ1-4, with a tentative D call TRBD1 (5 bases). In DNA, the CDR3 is TGTGCCAGCAGTATAAGCCAGGGATTTGAAAAACTGTTTTTT. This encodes CASSISQGFEKLFF.